The entry below gives a single T cell receptor (beta chain) sequence along with its context. Its antigen remains unknown. This specimen belongs to a study of cytomegalovirus exposure and HLA in healthy donors. Study observations and caveats: The study recorded more than 150 TCR beta chains that were cytomegalovirus-associated.

The CDR3 is 14 amino acids. V lost 2 bases, J lost 8 bases, and 11 bases lay in between. The germline gives CDR1 SGHRS, CDR2 YFSETQ. Only in-frame clones appear in the TCRdb table, and some are missing; sequencing was by immunoSEQ multiplex PCR. This table has about 110,000 clones, nearly 97% appearing once. The sequenced sample was PBMCs. This clonotype originated in a woman under 30 in good health and CMV-seronegative. The rearrangement joins TRBV5-1 to TRBJ1-6, with D perhaps matching TRBD1 (6 bases). The CDR3 nucleotides are TGCGCCAGCAGCTTAGGGACACTTGATTCACCCCTCCACTTT. It specifies CASSLGTLDSPLHF.